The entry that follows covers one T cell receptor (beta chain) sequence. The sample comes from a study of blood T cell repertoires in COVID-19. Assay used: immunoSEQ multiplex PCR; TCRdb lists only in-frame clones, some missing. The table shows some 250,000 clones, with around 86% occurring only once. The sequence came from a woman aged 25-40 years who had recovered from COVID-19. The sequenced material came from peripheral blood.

The chain's CDR3 is CASSLVLSGANVLTF. The CDR3 nucleotides read TGTGCCAGCAGCTTGGTTCTCTCTGGGGCCAACGTCCTGACTTTC. The J gene is TRBJ2-6, the V gene TRBV5-5; D gene unclear. The CDR3 totals 15 residues. Germline values: CDR1 SGHKS, CDR2 YYEKEE (reference sequence). Between the trimmed V and J ends, which lost 0 bases and 0 bases, there was a span of 4 bases.